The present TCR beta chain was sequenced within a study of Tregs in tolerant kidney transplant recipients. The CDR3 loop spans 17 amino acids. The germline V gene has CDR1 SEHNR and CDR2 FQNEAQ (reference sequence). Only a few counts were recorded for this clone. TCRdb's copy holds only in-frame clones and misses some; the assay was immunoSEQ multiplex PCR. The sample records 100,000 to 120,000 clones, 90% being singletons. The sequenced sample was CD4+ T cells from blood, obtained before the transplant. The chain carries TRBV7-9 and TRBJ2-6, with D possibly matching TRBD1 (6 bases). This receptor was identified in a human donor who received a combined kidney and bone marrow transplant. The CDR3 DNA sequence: TGTGCTACTACCATTCCTATCCGGACAGCTTGGGTTTACGTCCTGACTTTC. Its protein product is CATTIPIRTAWVYVLTF.